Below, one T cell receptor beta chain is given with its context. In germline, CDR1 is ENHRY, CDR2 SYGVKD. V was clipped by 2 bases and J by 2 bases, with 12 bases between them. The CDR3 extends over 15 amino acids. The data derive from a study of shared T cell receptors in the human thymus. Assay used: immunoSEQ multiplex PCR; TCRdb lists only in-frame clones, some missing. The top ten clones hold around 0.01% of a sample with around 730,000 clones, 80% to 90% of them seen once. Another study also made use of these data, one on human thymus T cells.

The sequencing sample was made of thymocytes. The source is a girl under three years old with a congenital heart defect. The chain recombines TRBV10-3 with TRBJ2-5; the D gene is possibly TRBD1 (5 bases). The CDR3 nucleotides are TGTGCCATCAGTGAGGACCCGACAGAGCAAGAGACCCAGTACTTC. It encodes CAISEDPTEQETQYF.